This T cell receptor (beta chain) came from a study of blood T cell repertoires in COVID-19. On the study more broadly: The samples span acute and convalescent COVID-19 from the United States, Italy and Spain. T cells, B-cell-depleted T cells, or PBMCs provided the cDNA or gDNA that served as material.

Trimming removed 5 bases at V and 2 bases at J, with 9 bases between. Germline loops: CDR1 MDHEN, CDR2 SYDVKM. The CDR3 has 13 amino acids. Original handling: Nucleated cell number was recorded as an estimate derived from reference gene primer amplification. Assay used: immunoSEQ multiplex PCR; TCRdb lists only in-frame clones, some missing. That table furnishes V, J and clone size, whereas the DNA furnished D and trimming. The sample gives about 260,000 clones, around 83% of which show up once; approximately 1.5% is in the top ten. The V and J genes are TRBV28 and TRBJ2-5; the D gene is possibly TRBD1 (6 bases). This receptor was identified in a woman in her forties who had recovered from COVID-19. Sequenced: peripheral blood. DNA for the CDR3: TGTGCCAGCAGTCGAGGGGGTCAAGAGACCCAGTACTTC. Translation: CASSRGGQETQYF.